This T cell receptor beta chain was captured in a study of T cells after yellow fever vaccination. Study information: Low-cell-number fractions underwent preparation using SMART-Seq v4 Ultra Low Input.

The germline gives CDR1 MGHDK, CDR2 SYGVNS. Trimming removed 2 bases from V and 8 bases from J; junction bases left unmatched: 5. The CDR3 length is 14 residues. In its sample, this clonotype was seen a few times. Via MiXCR, TCRdb re-called the 5' RACE reads, giving one row per CDR3 protein. Of about 330,000 distinct CDR3 sequences listed, around 6.8% are singletons. The input for sequencing was PBMCs, taken around 45 days after the first yellow fever vaccination. The sequence was obtained from a man between 18 and 29 years old who received the YFV17D yellow fever vaccine. The chain recombines TRBV25-1 with TRBJ1-4, with 7 bases that match TRBD1. This chain's CDR3 is CASSEGGGAEKLFF. CDR3 nucleotides: TGTGCCAGCAGTGAAGGAGGGGGCGCCGAAAAACTGTTTTTT.